This TCR beta chain emerged from a study of control samples from healthy donors and cancer patients (dated by TCRdb to the early 2020s). The CDR3, from cysteine to phenylalanine, totals 14 residues. CDR3 DNA is the only sequence kept; it has 42 bases, read in frame from the first base. Based on the germline V gene (reference sequence), the CDR1 and CDR2 sequences are LNHDA and SQIVND. V ends up 5 bases short and J 5 bases short, with an unmatched junction base count of 7. Library preparation was by the immunoSEQ multiplex PCR assay. TCRdb provides this immuneACCESS table in a form limited to in-frame rearrangements. Some clones are lacking; in checked studies, under half of them reflect an unresolved V gene, and why the rest are absent is not known. The sample table records 45,000 to 60,000 clones; 80% of these occur just once. Over 9.5% of the sample lies in the top ten. Concerning this clone: This receptor's antigen is unknown. Base qualities are missing; no much larger clone stands one base away.

This receptor was identified in an older man in good health. Sequenced input: blood. The chain joins TRBV19 to TRBJ2-5; 8 bases in the middle match TRBD1. The nucleotide sequence reads TGTGCCAGTAGTCGAACAGGGGGAAGGGAGACCCAGTACTTC. Translated, this gives CASSRTGGRETQYF.